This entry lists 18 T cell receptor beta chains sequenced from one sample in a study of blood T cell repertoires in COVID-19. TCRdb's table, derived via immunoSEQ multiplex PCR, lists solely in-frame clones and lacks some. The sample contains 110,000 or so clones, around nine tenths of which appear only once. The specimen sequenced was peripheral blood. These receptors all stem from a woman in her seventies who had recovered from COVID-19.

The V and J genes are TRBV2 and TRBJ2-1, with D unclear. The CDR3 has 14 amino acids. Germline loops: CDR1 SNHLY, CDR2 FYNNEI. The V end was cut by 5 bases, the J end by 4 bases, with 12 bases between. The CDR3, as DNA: TGTGCCAGCAGTAATCTGCGGCGGTACAATGAGCAGTTCTTC. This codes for CASSNLRRYNEQFF. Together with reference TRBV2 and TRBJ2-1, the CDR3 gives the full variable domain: EPEVTQTPSHQVTQMGQEVILRCVPISNHLYFYWYRQILGQKVEFLVSFYNNEISEKSEIFDDQFSVERPDGSNFTLKIRSTKLEDSAMYFCASSNLRRYNEQFFGPGTRLTVL.

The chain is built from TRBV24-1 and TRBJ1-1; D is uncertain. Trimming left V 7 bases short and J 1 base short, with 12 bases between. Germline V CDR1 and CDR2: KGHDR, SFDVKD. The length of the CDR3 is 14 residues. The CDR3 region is CATRDANTNTEAFF. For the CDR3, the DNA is TGTGCCACCAGGGATGCCAACACGAACACTGAAGCTTTCTTT.

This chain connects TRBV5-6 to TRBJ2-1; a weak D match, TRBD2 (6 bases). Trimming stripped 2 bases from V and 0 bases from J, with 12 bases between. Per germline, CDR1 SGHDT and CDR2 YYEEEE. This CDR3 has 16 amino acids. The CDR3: CASSFGGPSSYNEQFF. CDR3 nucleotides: TGTGCCAGCAGCTTCGGAGGGCCCAGCTCCTACAATGAGCAGTTCTTC.

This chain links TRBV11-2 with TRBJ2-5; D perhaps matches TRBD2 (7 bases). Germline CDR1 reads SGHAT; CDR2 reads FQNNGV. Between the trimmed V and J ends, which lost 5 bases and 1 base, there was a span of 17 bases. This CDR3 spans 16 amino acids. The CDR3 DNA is TGTGCCAGCAGCCCTCGGGGGGCCAGGTCCCAAGAGACCCAGTACTTC. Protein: CASSPRGARSQETQYF.

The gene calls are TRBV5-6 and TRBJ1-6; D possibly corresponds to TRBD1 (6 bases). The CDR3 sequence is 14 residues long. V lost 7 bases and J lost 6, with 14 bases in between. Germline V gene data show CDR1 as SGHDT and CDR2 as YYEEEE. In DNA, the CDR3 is TGTGCCAGCGGCGCCGGGACAAGTAATTCACCCCTCCACTTT. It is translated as CASGAGTSNSPLHF.

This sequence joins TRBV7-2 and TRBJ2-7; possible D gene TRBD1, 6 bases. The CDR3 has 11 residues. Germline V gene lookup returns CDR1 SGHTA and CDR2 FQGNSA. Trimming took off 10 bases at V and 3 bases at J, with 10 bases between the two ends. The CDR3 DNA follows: TGTGCCATCGGACAGTTCTACGAGCAGTACTTC. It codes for CAIGQFYEQYF.

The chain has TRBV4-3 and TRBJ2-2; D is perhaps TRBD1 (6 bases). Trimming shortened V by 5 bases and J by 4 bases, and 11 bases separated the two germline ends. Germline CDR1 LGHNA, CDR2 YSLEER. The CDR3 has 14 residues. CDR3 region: CASSRLGGTGELFF. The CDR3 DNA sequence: TGCGCCAGCAGCAGATTAGGGGGCACCGGGGAGCTGTTTTTT.

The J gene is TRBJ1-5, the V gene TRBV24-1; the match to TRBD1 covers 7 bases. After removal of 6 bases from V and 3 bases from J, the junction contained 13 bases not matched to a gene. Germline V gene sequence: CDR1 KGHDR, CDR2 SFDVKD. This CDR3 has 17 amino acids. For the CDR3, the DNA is TGTGCCACCAGTAGAGAGCCGACAGGGAGGAACAATCAGCCCCAGCATTTT. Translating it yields CATSREPTGRNNQPQHF.

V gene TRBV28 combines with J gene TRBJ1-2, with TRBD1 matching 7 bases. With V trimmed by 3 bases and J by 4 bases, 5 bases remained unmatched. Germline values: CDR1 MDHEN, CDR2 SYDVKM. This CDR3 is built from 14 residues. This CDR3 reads CASSFSRDSYGYTF. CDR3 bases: TGTGCCAGCAGTTTCTCCCGGGACAGCTATGGCTACACCTTC.

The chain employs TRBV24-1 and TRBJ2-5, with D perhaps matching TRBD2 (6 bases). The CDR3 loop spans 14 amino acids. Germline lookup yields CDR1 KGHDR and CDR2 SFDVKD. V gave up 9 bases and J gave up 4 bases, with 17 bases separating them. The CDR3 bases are TGTGCCACCCAACCCTCGGGAGAAGCAGAGACCCAGTACTTC. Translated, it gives CATQPSGEAETQYF.

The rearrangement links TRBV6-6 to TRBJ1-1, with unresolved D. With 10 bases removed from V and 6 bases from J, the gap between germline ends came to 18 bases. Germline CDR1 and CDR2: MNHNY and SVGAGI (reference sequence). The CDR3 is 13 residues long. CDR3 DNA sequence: TGTGCCACCGCTTCAAACGGGGTCGCTGAAGCTTTCTTT. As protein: CATASNGVAEAFF.

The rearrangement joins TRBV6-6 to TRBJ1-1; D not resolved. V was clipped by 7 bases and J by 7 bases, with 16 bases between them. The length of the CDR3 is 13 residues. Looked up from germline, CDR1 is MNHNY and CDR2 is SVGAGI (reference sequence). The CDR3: CASTFDTPYEAFF. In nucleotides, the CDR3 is TGTGCCAGCACCTTCGACACCCCTTATGAAGCTTTCTTT.

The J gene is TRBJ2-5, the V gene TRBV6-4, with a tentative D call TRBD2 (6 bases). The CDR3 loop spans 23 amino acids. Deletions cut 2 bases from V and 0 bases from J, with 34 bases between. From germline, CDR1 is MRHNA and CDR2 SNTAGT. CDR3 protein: CASSDRESTDSMLTNAYQETQYF. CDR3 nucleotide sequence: TGTGCCAGCAGTGACCGGGAGTCGACGGACTCAATGCTGACAAATGCGTACCAAGAGACCCAGTACTTC.

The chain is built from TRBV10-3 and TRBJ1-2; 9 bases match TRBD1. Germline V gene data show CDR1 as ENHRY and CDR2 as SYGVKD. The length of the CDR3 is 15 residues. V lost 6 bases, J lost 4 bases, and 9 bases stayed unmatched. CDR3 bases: TGTGCCATCAGAGAAAACAGGGGGCCCGCCTATGGCTACACCTTC. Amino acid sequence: CAIRENRGPAYGYTF.

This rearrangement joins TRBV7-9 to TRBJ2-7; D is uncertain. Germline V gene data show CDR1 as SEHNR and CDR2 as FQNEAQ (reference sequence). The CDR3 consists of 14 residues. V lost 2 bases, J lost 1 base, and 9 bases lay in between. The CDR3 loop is CASSLRGGSYEQYF. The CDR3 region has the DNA TGTGCCAGCAGCTTAAGAGGCGGATCCTACGAGCAGTACTTC.

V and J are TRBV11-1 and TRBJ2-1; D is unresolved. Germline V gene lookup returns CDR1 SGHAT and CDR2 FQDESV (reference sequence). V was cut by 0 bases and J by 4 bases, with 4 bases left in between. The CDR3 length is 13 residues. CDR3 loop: CASSLALYNEQFF. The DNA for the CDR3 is TGTGCCAGCAGCTTAGCACTTTACAATGAGCAGTTCTTC.

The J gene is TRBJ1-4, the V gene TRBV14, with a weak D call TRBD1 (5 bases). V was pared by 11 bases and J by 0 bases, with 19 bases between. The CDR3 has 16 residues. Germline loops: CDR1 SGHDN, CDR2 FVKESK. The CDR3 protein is CAARILGGATNEKLFF. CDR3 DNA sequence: TGTGCCGCGCGGATATTGGGGGGAGCAACTAATGAAAAACTGTTTTTT.

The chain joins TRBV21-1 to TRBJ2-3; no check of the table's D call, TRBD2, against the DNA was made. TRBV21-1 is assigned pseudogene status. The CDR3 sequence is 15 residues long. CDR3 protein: CASSKGGVYTDTQYF. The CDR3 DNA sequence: TGTGCCAGCAGCAAAGGGGGGGTGTACACAGATACGCAGTATTTT.